The following is a TCR beta chain sequence with its context. The antigen remains undetermined. The PCR made use of 60 Vbeta and 13 Jbeta primers. TCRdb keeps only in-frame clones here, not all; method: immunoSEQ multiplex PCR. The repertoire holds roughly 170,000 clones, with over 75% as singletons. This specimen belongs to a study of cytomegalovirus exposure and HLA in healthy donors. Study-wide points: Links to common viral pathogens appeared, in a later analysis, for several of the most significant clusters.

This receptor was identified in a woman aged 25-40 years in good health and CMV-seronegative. The sequenced sample consisted of PBMCs.

The DNA for the CDR3 is TGTGCCAGCACCCCGGGGATTAGCACAGATACGCAGTATTTT. As protein: CASTPGISTDTQYF. This chain joins TRBV28 and TRBJ2-3; tentative D call: TRBD2 (5 bases). The V gene lost 7 bases and the J gene lost 0 bases, with 11 bases spanning the gap. This CDR3 has 14 amino acids. Germline CDR1 and CDR2: MDHEN and SYDVKM.